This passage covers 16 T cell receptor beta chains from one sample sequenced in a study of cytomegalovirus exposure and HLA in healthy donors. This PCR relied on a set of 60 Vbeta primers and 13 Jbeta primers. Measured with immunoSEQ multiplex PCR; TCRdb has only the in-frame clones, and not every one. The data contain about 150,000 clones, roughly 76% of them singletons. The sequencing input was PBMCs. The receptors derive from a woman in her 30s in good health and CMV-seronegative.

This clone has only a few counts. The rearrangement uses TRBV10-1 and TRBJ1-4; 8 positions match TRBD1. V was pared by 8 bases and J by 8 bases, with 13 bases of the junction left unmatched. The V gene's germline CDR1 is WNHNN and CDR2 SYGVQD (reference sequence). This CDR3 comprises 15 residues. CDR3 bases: TGCGCCAGCGTGGACAGGGAAGTAGATTGGGAAAAACTGTTTTTT. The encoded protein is CASVDREVDWEKLFF.

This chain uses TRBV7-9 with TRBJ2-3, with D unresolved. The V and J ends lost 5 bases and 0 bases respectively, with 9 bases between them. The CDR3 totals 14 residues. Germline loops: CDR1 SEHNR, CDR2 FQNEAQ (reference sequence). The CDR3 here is CASSETLSTDTQYF. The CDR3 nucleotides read TGTGCCAGCAGCGAAACCCTAAGCACAGATACGCAGTATTTT.

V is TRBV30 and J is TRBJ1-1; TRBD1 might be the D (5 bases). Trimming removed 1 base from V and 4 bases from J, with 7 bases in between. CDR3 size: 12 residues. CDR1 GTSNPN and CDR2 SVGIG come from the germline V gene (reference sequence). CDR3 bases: TGTGCCTGGAGTGGTAGGGGCACTGAAGCTTTCTTT. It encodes CAWSGRGTEAFF.

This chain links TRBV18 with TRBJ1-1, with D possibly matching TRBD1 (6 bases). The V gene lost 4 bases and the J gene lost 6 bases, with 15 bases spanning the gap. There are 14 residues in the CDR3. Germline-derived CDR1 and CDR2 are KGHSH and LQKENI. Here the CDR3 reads CASSLDSEPAEAFF. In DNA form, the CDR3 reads TGTGCCAGCTCACTGGACAGTGAACCCGCTGAAGCTTTCTTT.

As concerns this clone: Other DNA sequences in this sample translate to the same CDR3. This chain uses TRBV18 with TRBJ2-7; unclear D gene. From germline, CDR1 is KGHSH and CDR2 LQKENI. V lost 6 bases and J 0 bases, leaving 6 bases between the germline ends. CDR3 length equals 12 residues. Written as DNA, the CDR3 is TGTGCCAGCTCCCCCTCCTCCTACGAGCAGTACTTC. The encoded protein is CASSPSSYEQYF.

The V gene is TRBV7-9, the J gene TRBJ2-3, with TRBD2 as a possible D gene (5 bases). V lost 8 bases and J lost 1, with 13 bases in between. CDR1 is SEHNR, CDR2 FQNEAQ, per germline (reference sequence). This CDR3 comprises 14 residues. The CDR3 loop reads CASSSTRGTDTQYF. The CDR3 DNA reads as TGTGCCAGCTCTTCTACGAGGGGCACAGATACGCAGTATTTT.

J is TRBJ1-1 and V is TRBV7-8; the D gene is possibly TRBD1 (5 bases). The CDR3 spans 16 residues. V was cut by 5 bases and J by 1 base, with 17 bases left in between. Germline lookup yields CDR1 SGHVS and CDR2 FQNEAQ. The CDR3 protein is CASSPRRVGGNTEAFF. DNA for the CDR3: TGTGCCAGCAGCCCCCGCCGCGTGGGGGGGAACACTGAAGCTTTCTTT.

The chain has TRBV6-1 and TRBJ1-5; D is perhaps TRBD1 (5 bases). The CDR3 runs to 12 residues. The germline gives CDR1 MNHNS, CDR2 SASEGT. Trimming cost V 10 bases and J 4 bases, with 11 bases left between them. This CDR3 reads CATRRQNQPQHF. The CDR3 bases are TGTGCCACCCGACGACAGAATCAGCCCCAGCATTTT.

Written as DNA, the CDR3 is TGCGCCAGCAGCTCACAGGATTATTACGAGCAGTACTTC. Translating gives CASSSQDYYEQYF. V is TRBV5-1 and J is TRBJ2-7; D might be TRBD1 (5 bases). Germline CDR1 is SGHRS and CDR2 is YFSETQ. This CDR3 has 13 residues. With 3 bases removed from V and 4 bases from J, the gap between germline ends came to 11 bases.

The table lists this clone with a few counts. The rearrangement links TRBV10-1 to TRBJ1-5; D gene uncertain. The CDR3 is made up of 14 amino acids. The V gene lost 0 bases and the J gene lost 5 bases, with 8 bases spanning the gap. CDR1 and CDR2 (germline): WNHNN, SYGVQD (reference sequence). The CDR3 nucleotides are TGCGCCAGCAGTGAGTCGACGAGGGATCAGCCCCAGCATTTT. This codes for CASSESTRDQPQHF.

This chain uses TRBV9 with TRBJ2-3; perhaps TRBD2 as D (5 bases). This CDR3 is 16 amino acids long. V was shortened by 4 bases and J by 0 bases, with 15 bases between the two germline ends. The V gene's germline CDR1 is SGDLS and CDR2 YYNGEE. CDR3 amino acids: CASSFTRKFSTDTQYF. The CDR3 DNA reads TGTGCCAGCAGCTTTACTAGGAAGTTTAGCACAGATACGCAGTATTTT.

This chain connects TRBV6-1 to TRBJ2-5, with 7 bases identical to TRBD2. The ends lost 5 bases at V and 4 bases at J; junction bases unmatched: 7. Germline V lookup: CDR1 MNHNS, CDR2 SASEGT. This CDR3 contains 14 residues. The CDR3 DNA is TGTGCCAGCAGTCTTAGCGGGTTTATAGAGACCCAGTACTTC. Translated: CASSLSGFIETQYF.

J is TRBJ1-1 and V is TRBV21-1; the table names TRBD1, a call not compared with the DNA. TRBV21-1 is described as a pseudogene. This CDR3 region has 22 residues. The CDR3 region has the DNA TGTGCCAGCAGCCAAGCTCTCCCCTCATGGACAGCTCGGGCATCGATGAACACTGAAGCTTTCTTT. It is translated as CASSQALPSWTARASMNTEAFF.

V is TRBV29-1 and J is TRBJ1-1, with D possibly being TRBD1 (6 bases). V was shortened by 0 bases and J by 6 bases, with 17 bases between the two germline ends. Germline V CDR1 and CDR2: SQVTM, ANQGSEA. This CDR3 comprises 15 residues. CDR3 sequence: CSVEELMAGAAEAFF. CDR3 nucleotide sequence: TGCAGCGTTGAAGAATTAATGGCGGGGGCGGCTGAAGCTTTCTTT.

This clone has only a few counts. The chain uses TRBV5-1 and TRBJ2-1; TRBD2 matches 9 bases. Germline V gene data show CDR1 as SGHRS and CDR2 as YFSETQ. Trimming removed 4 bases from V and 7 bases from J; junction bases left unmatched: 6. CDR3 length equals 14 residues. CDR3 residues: CASSLGLARNEQFF. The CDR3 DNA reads TGCGCCAGCAGCCTAGGACTAGCGCGGAATGAGCAGTTCTTC. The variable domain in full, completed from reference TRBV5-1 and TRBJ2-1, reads KAGVTQTPRYLIKTRGQQVTLSCSPISGHRSVSWYQQTPGQGLQFLFEYFSETQRNKGNFPGRFSGRQFSNSRSEMNVSTLELGDSALYLCASSLGLARNEQFFGPGTRLTVL.

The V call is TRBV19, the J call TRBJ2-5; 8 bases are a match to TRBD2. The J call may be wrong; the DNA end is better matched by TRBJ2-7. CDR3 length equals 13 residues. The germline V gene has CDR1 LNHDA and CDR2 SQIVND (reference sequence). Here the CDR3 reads CASSVSGNYEQYF. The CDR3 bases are TGTGCCAGTAGTGTTAGCGGGAACTACGAGCAGTACTTC.